The source of this TCR beta chain is a study of a mutant IDH1 vaccine in newly diagnosed glioma. Study-level points and caveats: Most patients, approximately 93%, showed vaccine-induced immune responses.

Comments on this clone: The antigen is unknown.

Specified time point: baseline, week 1 (first vaccination visit). This sample's treatment: pre-vaccination baseline after standard-of-care therapy. Method: immunoSEQ multiplex PCR; TCRdb's copy keeps in-frame clones and lacks some. The table records about 88,000 clones, about 80% of them present only once. This sequence was found in a man between 35 and 55 years old with glioma. Some clones in this sample may be carry-over from other donors' samples. Specimen: PBMCs, collected from a glioma patient treated with radiotherapy, temozolomide or both.

The CDR3 bases are TGTGCTAGTGGTCTTTGGTATGGGGCTTATGAAGAGACCCAGTACTTC. Amino acid sequence: CASGLWYGAYEETQYF. This chain joins TRBV12-5 and TRBJ2-5; D is possibly TRBD1 (5 bases). V lost 5 bases, J lost 3 bases, and 19 bases lay in between. CDR3 length: 16 residues. The germline V gene encodes CDR1 LGHNT and CDR2 FRNRAP.